This T cell receptor beta chain was sequenced for a study of T-cell reconstitution after alpha-beta-depleted transplantation in children. Whole-study results and caveats: Where some patients showed high TCRbeta diversity at day 60, it came from recipient T cells and thymic progenitors that had survived. Roughly two months post-transplant, alpha-beta T cells reportedly originated from several hundred graft clones that had expanded. T-cell counts and diversity at one year post-transplant came mainly from newly produced T cells.

The CDR3 runs 16 residues. CDR1 and CDR2 from the germline V gene are KGHSH and LQKENI. V lost 2 bases, J lost 1 base, and 14 bases lay in between. This sample's TCRbeta library carried unique molecular identifier barcodes. Via MiXCR, TCRdb re-called the PCR reads, giving one row per CDR3 protein. In the table there are some 300,000 distinct CDR3 sequences, 6% to 10% of which are singletons. This clonotype has more than one count but fewer than ten. Its antigen is undetermined. Sequencing was performed on peripheral blood, taken 360 days after TCRalphabeta/CD19-depleted stem cell transplant. This clonotype originated in a female patient between 2 and 15 years old who had a stem cell transplant for Fanconi anemia, so the T cells may come from the graft donor. The V and J genes are TRBV18 and TRBJ2-5; D uncertain. The CDR3 region is CASSPWVAESQETQYF. CDR3 coding DNA: TGTGCCAGCTCACCATGGGTAGCAGAATCCCAAGAGACCCAGTACTTC.